The present entry profiles one T cell receptor beta chain with its context. The antigen remains undetermined. The sample belongs to a study of PD-L1 blockade in urothelial cancer. Study-level information: Atezolizumab at 1,200 mg intravenously every 3 weeks was started by patients at some point between 2014 and 2015. Study-wide points: Pretreatment peripheral blood TCR clonality that fell below the median predicted better survival among the patients studied.

The method was immunoSEQ multiplex PCR; TCRdb's version includes in-frame clones alone and lacks a portion of them. This repertoire shows 80,000 to 130,000 clones, roughly nine tenths found once; its top ten account for 0.75% to 0.95%. V lost 0 bases to trimming and J lost 1 base, with 7 bases between them. CDR1 and CDR2 (germline): SGHDT, YYEEEE. The CDR3 covers 14 residues. The chain is built from TRBV5-6 and TRBJ1-1; D is possibly TRBD1 (5 bases). The clonotype originates from an elderly woman with urothelial cancer. Sequencing used PBMCs, obtained around atezolizumab (anti-PD-L1) treatment. CDR3 bases: TGTGCCAGCAGCTTGGGACAGAAGAACACTGAAGCTTTCTTT. This codes for CASSLGQKNTEAFF.